What follows are 10 T cell receptor beta chains derived from one specimen sequenced in a study of blood T cell repertoires in COVID-19. The data were produced by immunoSEQ multiplex PCR, yet TCRdb's version contains in-frame clones alone and is incomplete. The sample has 130,000 to 150,000 clones, roughly 88% seen once. The sequenced material came from PBMCs or T cells enriched from blood (not recorded which). The receptors were gathered from a woman between 25 and 40 years old with acute COVID-19.

The chain links TRBV10-3 to TRBJ1-1; D ambiguous. Trimming removed 2 bases from V and 7 bases from J, with 14 bases in between. Germline CDR1 and CDR2: ENHRY and SYGVKD. The CDR3 length is 14 residues. CDR3 sequence: CAISEPGEGSEAFF. The CDR3 coding sequence is TGTGCCATCAGTGAGCCCGGCGAGGGTAGTGAAGCTTTCTTT.

The J gene is TRBJ2-1, the V gene TRBV5-1; D ambiguous. Germline V gene data show CDR1 as SGHRS and CDR2 as YFSETQ. The V and J ends lost 4 bases and 9 bases respectively, with 14 bases between them. This CDR3 has 13 amino acids. For the CDR3, the DNA is TGCGCCAGCAGCCCCCAGACACCAGCTGAGCAGTTCTTC. This gives the protein CASSPQTPAEQFF.

V usage is TRBV14 and J usage is TRBJ1-4; D is possibly TRBD1 (6 bases). The CDR3 has 14 residues. V was pared by 3 bases and J by 7 bases, with 12 bases between. CDR1 and CDR2 (germline): SGHDN, FVKESK. The CDR3 region is CASSQGGAGEKLFF. DNA of the CDR3: TGTGCCAGCAGCCAGGGGGGGGCTGGTGAAAAACTGTTTTTT.

This rearrangement joins TRBV25-1 to TRBJ2-6, with 7 nucleotides matching TRBD2. Germline trimming cut 4 bases from V and 0 bases from J; bases unmatched to any gene: 6. CDR1 is MGHDK and CDR2 is SYGVNS in the germline V gene. The CDR3 has 17 amino acids. The CDR3 DNA sequence: TGTGCCAGCAGTGGCGGACTAGTAATCTCTGGGGCCAACGTCCTGACTTTC. Protein product: CASSGGLVISGANVLTF.

The chain has TRBV7-8 and TRBJ2-1; TRBD2 agrees at 11 bases. The trim removed 5 bases at V and 7 bases at J, leaving 16 bases unmatched. CDR3 length: 18 residues. Germline V gene lookup returns CDR1 SGHVS and CDR2 FQNEAQ. The CDR3 DNA reads TGTGCCAGCAGCGTAGTATTAGCGGGAGGGCGTAATGATAATGAGCAGTTCTTC. Encoded protein: CASSVVLAGGRNDNEQFF.

This chain joins TRBV7-3 and TRBJ2-5; 11 bases map to TRBD2. The germline V gene has CDR1 SGHTA and CDR2 FQGTGA. Unmatched junction bases numbered 8, after V lost 5 bases and J lost 3 bases. This CDR3 contains 16 residues. The CDR3 is CASSTITSGREETQYF. Written as DNA, the CDR3 is TGTGCCAGCAGCACCATCACTAGCGGGAGAGAAGAGACCCAGTACTTC.

This clone appeared a few times. This chain connects TRBV7-9 to TRBJ2-7; TRBD2 agrees at 10 bases. Trimming removed 8 bases from V and 3 bases from J; junction bases left unmatched: 4. CDR3 length equals 13 residues. Germline assignment: CDR1 SEHNR and CDR2 FQNEAQ (reference sequence). The CDR3 DNA reads TGTGCCAGCGGCTCTAGCGGGAGCTACGAGCAGTACTTC. Translating it yields CASGSSGSYEQYF. Full variable domain (remainder filled in from reference TRBV7-9 and TRBJ2-7): DTGVSQNPRHKITKRGQNVTFRCDPISEHNRLYWYRQTLGQGPEFLTYFQNEAQLEKSRLLSDRFSAERPKGSFSTLEIQRTEQGDSAMYLCASGSSGSYEQYFGPGTRLTVT.

This clone was counted between two and nine times. This chain joins TRBV7-8 and TRBJ2-7, with 8 positions matching TRBD1. Germline-derived CDR1 and CDR2 are SGHVS and FQNEAQ. CDR3 length equals 14 residues. J lost 7 bases, V lost 4 bases, and 9 bases had no gene match. CDR3 nucleotide sequence: TGTGCCAGCAGCTCGCCCCAGGGGGCGCGGGAGCAGTACTTC. Residues: CASSSPQGAREQYF.

This clone was seen only once. This rearrangement joins TRBV11-2 to TRBJ1-1, with 8 positions matching TRBD1. The CDR3 has 14 residues. Germline V gives CDR1 SGHAT, CDR2 FQNNGV. After removal of 5 bases from V and 5 bases from J, the junction contained 7 bases not matched to a gene. The CDR3 DNA is TGTGCCAGCAGCCAAGGACAGGGACTTACTGAAGCTTTCTTT. This codes for CASSQGQGLTEAFF.

This chain uses TRBV6-4 with TRBJ1-2; no clear D gene. Trimming took 4 bases from V and 4 from J, leaving 13 bases between them. The CDR3 length is 14 residues. Germline CDR1 reads MRHNA; CDR2 reads SNTAGT. The CDR3 sequence is CASSAEGGGYGYTF. Written as DNA, the CDR3 is TGTGCCAGCAGTGCGGAGGGAGGAGGCTATGGCTACACCTTC.